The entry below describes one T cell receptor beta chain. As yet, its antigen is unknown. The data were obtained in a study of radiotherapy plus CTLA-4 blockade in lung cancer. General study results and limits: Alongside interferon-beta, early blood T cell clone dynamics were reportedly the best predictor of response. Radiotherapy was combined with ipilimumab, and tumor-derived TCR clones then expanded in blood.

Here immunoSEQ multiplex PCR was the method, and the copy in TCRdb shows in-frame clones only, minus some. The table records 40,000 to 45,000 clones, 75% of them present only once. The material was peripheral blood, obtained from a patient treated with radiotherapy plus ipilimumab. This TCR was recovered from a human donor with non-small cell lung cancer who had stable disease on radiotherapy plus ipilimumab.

CDR3 protein: CASSIGQGMDTEAFF. Here the CDR3 DNA reads TGTGCCAGCTCAATCGGACAGGGAATGGACACTGAAGCTTTCTTT. The chain carries TRBV18 and TRBJ1-1; 8 positions match TRBD1. The CDR3 extends over 15 amino acids. V lost 5 bases to trimming and J lost 3 bases; unmatched junction nucleotides: 8. The V gene's germline CDR1 is KGHSH and CDR2 LQKENI.